These T cell receptor beta chains were read from a single sample in a study of T cells after yellow fever vaccination. MiXCR, run by TCRdb on the 5' RACE reads, gives a single entry per CDR3 protein. The table has around 260,000 distinct CDR3 sequences, 5.2% seen once; the top ten hold around 3.3%. The sequenced sample was CD4+ T cells sorted from PBMCs, obtained on the day of the yellow fever booster vaccination. The receptors derive from a man younger than 30 who received the YFV17D yellow fever vaccine. The CDR3 runs from the conserved cysteine through the conserved F or W. Each record gives: D gene, clone size, J gene, V gene, CDR3 DNA, CDR3 protein. D genes are given only for firm matches. Expanded clones are given a class, and other clones once, few, many or no size at all.

>TRBD2|many|TRBJ2-5|TRBV7-9
TGTGCCAGCAGCTCGAGACTAGCGGGGGTAGAGACCCAGTACTTC
CASSSRLAGVETQYF
>TRBD2|-|TRBJ2-2|TRBV20-1
TGCAGTGCTAGTCGACTAGCGGGGAGAGTGGACGGGGAGCTGTTTTTT
CSASRLAGRVDGELFF
>TRBD1|few|TRBJ2-3|TRBV5-4
TGTGCCAGCAGCCCAAAGGACAGGGGGGATACGCAGTATTTT
CASSPKDRGDTQYF
>-|few|TRBJ1-1|TRBV5-1
TGCGCCAGCAGCAAGCAGAATAGGGGTACTGAAGCTTTCTTT
CASSKQNRGTEAFF
>-|-|TRBJ2-7|TRBV7-8
TGTGCCAGCAGCTTAGTCGGTGTGGGGGTCTCCTACGAGCAGTACTTC
CASSLVGVGVSYEQYF
>-|few|TRBJ2-2|TRBV5-1
TGCGCCAGCAGCTTGGTGGTCGGGGCCGGCACCGGGGAGCTGTTTTTT
CASSLVVGAGTGELFF
>-|many|TRBJ1-1|TRBV12-3/TRBV12-4
TGTGCCAGCAGTTTTCGGTCTGGGCTCGCTGAAGCTTTCTTT
CASSFRSGLAEAFF
>-|many|TRBJ1-2|TRBV6-2/TRBV6-3
TGTGCCAGCAGTCATCGGGACGGACGAAACCCCTATGGCTACACCTTC
CASSHRDGRNPYGYTF
>TRBD2|many|TRBJ2-1|TRBV5-1
TGCGCCAGCAGTCCCGATACTAGCGGGGTGTACAATGAGCAGTTCTTC
CASSPDTSGVYNEQFF
>-|-|TRBJ2-5|TRBV7-2
TGTGCCAGCAGCTTAGTATCCTTCCAAGAGACCCAGTACTTC
CASSLVSFQETQYF
>-|-|TRBJ2-1|TRBV7-2
TGTGCCAGCAGCTTGGAAGTATACAATGAGCAGTTCTTC
CASSLEVYNEQFF
>TRBD2|many|TRBJ2-1|TRBV6-4
TGTGCCAGCAGTCCCCTAGCGGACTCCTACAATGAGCAGTTCTTC
CASSPLADSYNEQFF
>-|-|TRBJ2-4|TRBV10-1
TGCGCCAGCAGTGACAGGGGATCCAAAAACATTCAGTACTTC
CASSDRGSKNIQYF
>-|-|TRBJ2-3|TRBV7-9
TGTGCCAGCAGTGTAAACAGGGTTAGCACAGATACGCAGTATTTT
CASSVNRVSTDTQYF
>-|-|TRBJ2-3|TRBV20-1
TGCAGTGCTAGAGACGGGGTTATTAGGCCCACAGATACGCAGTATTTT
CSARDGVIRPTDTQYF
>-|many|TRBJ2-3|TRBV7-6
TGTGCCAGCAGCTTAGAACTTACAGATACGCAGTATTTT
CASSLELTDTQYF
>-|-|TRBJ1-1|TRBV11-1
TGTGCCAGCAGCTTAGCGTCGGGGGAATTGAACACTGAAGCTTTCTTT
CASSLASGELNTEAFF
>-|few|TRBJ2-5|TRBV9
TGTGCCAGCAGCTATGGACGCAGGAGTCAAGAGACCCAGTACTTC
CASSYGRRSQETQYF
>-|-|TRBJ2-1|TRBV6-5
TGTGCCAGCCGACAAATCCAGGGCAATGAGCAGTTCTTC
CASRQIQGNEQFF
>-|-|TRBJ2-6|TRBV15
TGTGCCACCAGCAGGATGAGGACAGCCCTTGTGGTGGGGGCCAACGTCCTGACTTTC
CATSRMRTALVVGANVLTF
>-|many|TRBJ1-3|TRBV7-2
TGTGCCAGCAGCCCGGACAGCCGCTCTGGAAACACCATATATTTT
CASSPDSRSGNTIYF
>TRBD1|many|TRBJ2-1|TRBV5-1
TGCGCCAGCAGCCAACCGGGACAGGGGGCAAATGAGCAGTTCTTC
CASSQPGQGANEQFF
>TRBD2|many|TRBJ2-2|TRBV9
TGTGCCAGCAGTCGGGGGGACACCGGGGAGCTGTTTTTT
CASSRGDTGELFF
>-|few|TRBJ1-2|TRBV20-1
TGCAGTGCCCTCATCAGACAGGACAGCTATGGCTACACCTTC
CSALIRQDSYGYTF
>TRBD2|few|TRBJ2-5|TRBV29-1
TGCAGCGTACAGGCGGGGGGAAGGGAGACCCAGTACTTC
CSVQAGGRETQYF
>-|many|TRBJ1-1|TRBV18
TGTGCCAGCTCATCCGCTGTGAACACTGAAGCTTTCTTT
CASSSAVNTEAFF
>-|-|TRBJ1-1|TRBV19
TGTGCCAGTAAGATGGAGGGACCCTTTGAAGCTTTCTTT
CASKMEGPFEAFF
>-|-|TRBJ1-4|TRBV6-5
TGTGCCAGCAGTCGGACAGTCAATAATGAAAAACTGTTTTTT
CASSRTVNNEKLFF
>TRBD2|-|TRBJ2-1|TRBV5-6
TGTGCCAGCAGCTTACGTAGCGGGGGGGCGCAGTTGGCGCAGTTCTTC
CASSLRSGGAQLAQFF
>-|few|TRBJ1-2|TRBV6-5
TGTGCCAGCAGTTACGACGGCCGCTATGGCTACACCTTC
CASSYDGRYGYTF
>TRBD1|many|TRBJ2-6|TRBV7-7
TGTGCCAGCAGCCGAGGGACAGGGGGCATTGGGGCCAACGTCCTGACTTTC
CASSRGTGGIGANVLTF
>-|-|TRBJ2-7|TRBV21-1
TGTGCCAGCAGCTCCTATGACAGGTCTTTGATCAGTGAGCAGTACTTC
CASSSYDRSLISEQYF
>TRBD2|-|TRBJ2-2|TRBV5-1
TGCGCCAGCAGCTTGGCCAGCGGGGGTTCCACCGGGGAGCTGTTTTTT
CASSLASGGSTGELFF
>-|many|TRBJ2-5|TRBV7-2
TGCGCCAGCAGCTTGGACTTGGAGACCCAGTACTTC
CASSLDLETQYF
>TRBD1|few|TRBJ2-5|TRBV12-5
TGTGCTAGTGGTCGGACAGGGGGCACGAAGACCCAGTACTTC
CASGRTGGTKTQYF
>-|-|TRBJ2-3|TRBV7-8
TGTGCCAGCAGCCCTATAGTCTTTATAGCAGATACGCAGTATTTT
CASSPIVFIADTQYF
>-|few|TRBJ1-2|TRBV7-9
TGTGCCAGCAGCTTAGTGGGTTATGGCTACACCTTC
CASSLVGYGYTF
>-|many|TRBJ2-5|TRBV6-4
TGTGCCAGCAGTGAACAGGGTGGGGAGACCCAGTACTTC
CASSEQGGETQYF
>-|many|TRBJ2-5|TRBV9
TGTGCCAGCAGCGTAGGAGGGCCCCAAGAGACCCAGTACTTC
CASSVGGPQETQYF
>TRBD1|many|TRBJ2-3|TRBV18
TGTGCCAGCTCACCAGGGACAGGGGCTCCAGATACGCAGTATTTT
CASSPGTGAPDTQYF
>TRBD1|-|TRBJ2-1|TRBV3-1
TGTGCCAGCAGCCGGGGGACAGGGAGAGGGGGTGAGCAGTTCTTC
CASSRGTGRGGEQFF
>-|few|TRBJ1-4|TRBV5-1
TGCGCCAGCAGCTGGGACCGCTGGAATGAAAAACTGTTTTTT
CASSWDRWNEKLFF